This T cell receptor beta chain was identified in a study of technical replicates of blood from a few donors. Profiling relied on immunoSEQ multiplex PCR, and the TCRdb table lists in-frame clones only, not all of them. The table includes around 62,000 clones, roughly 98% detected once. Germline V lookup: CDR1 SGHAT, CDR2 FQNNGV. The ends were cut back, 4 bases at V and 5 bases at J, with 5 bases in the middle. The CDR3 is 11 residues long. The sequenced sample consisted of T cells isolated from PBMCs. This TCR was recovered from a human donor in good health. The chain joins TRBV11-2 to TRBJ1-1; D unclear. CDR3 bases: TGTGCCAGCAGCTCCCTAACTGAAGCTTTCTTT. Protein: CASSSLTEAFF.